This is a list of T cell receptor beta chains from one sample in a study of blood T cell repertoires in COVID-19. The table came from immunoSEQ multiplex PCR; TCRdb's copy has only in-frame clones and leaves some out. The sample yields about 220,000 clones, 65% to 85% seen once. Sequencing input: peripheral blood. The receptor source for this set is a woman in her fifties or sixties with acute or convalescent COVID-19. Both conserved end residues are part of each CDR3. A D gene is named only where the DNA matches it firmly. The size entry is marked missing in some rows and otherwise reads once, few, many or a size class.

j_call d_call clone_size v_call cdr3_aa cdr3_nt
TRBJ2-7 TRBD2 NA TRBV5-1 CASSPSGGDGYEQYF TGCGCCAGCAGCCCTTCTGGGGGGGACGGCTACGAGCAGTACTTC
TRBJ2-7 NA NA TRBV19 CASRAGGDRAYEQYF TGTGCCAGTAGAGCCGGGGGGGACAGGGCCTACGAGCAGTACTTC
TRBJ2-3 NA NA TRBV29-1 CSVDLAGGVDTQYF TGCAGCGTTGATCTGGCGGGCGGGGTAGATACGCAGTATTTT
TRBJ1-2 TRBD1 NA TRBV6-6 CATITRQGPNYGYTF TGTGCCACAATTACTCGACAGGGTCCAAACTATGGCTACACCTTC
TRBJ2-3 NA NA TRBV12-5 CASGFNTDTQYF TGTGCTAGTGGTTTCAACACAGATACGCAGTATTTT
TRBJ2-7 NA few TRBV19 CASSIEAGVSYEQYF TGTGCCAGTAGTATAGAAGCAGGGGTATCCTACGAGCAGTACTTC
TRBJ1-6 NA NA TRBV7-3 CASSLLPGNNNSPLHF TGTGCCAGCAGCTTACTTCCAGGGAATAATAATTCACCCCTCCACTTT
TRBJ1-2 NA NA TRBV28 CASSFGGANYGYTF TGTGCCAGCAGTTTCGGGGGGGCTAACTATGGCTACACCTTC
TRBJ2-1 TRBD2 once TRBV4-1 CASSQDPAGGDSYNEQFF TGCGCCAGCAGCCAAGATCCAGCGGGAGGTGACTCCTACAATGAGCAGTTCTTC
TRBJ1-2 NA NA TRBV30 CAWSLQGDYGYTF TGTGCCTGGAGTCTTCAGGGTGACTATGGCTACACCTTC
TRBJ1-1 TRBD1 few TRBV6-5 CASSLRGPFTEAFF TGTGCCAGCAGTCTCAGGGGGCCGTTTACTGAAGCTTTCTTT
TRBJ1-5 NA NA TRBV28 CASSSIREAYSNQPQHF TGTGCCAGCAGTTCCATACGTGAGGCGTATAGCAATCAGCCCCAGCATTTT
TRBJ2-1 TRBD2 NA TRBV24-1 CATSDHTSGVVDEQFF TGTGCCACCAGTGACCACACTAGCGGGGTAGTCGATGAGCAGTTCTTC
TRBJ2-1 TRBD2 few TRBV6-2/TRBV6-3 CASSPLAGEGGYNEQFF TGTGCCAGCAGCCCGCTAGCGGGAGAGGGAGGGTACAATGAGCAGTTCTTC
TRBJ1-1 TRBD1 NA TRBV4-2 CASSQDPTGSYFEAFF TGTGCCAGCAGCCAAGATCCGACAGGGTCCTATTTTGAAGCTTTCTTT